Listed here are 21 T cell receptor beta chains from one sample, sequenced in a study of blood T cell repertoires in COVID-19. TCRdb's table, derived via immunoSEQ multiplex PCR, lists solely in-frame clones and lacks some. In the table there are some 250,000 clones, roughly 80% of which are singletons. Sample: peripheral blood. These receptors originate from a woman aged 80 or older with acute or convalescent COVID-19.

V and J are TRBV7-3 and TRBJ2-2; TRBD2 might be the D (6 bases). Germline V gene data show CDR1 as SGHTA and CDR2 as FQGTGA. V lost 5 bases and J lost 8, with 18 bases in between. The CDR3 is made up of 15 amino acids. In nucleotides, the CDR3 is TGTGCCAGCAGCATCGGGACTCCCGGCGGGGGGGAGCTGTTTTTT. Its protein is CASSIGTPGGGELFF.

The V call is TRBV2, the J call TRBJ1-6; D possibly corresponds to TRBD1 (5 bases). The V gene lost 5 bases and the J gene lost 6 bases, with 11 bases spanning the gap. CDR1 and CDR2 (germline): SNHLY, FYNNEI. The CDR3 has 14 amino acids. CDR3 in amino acids: CASSLRQRNSPLHF. The DNA for the CDR3 is TGTGCCAGCAGTCTCCGACAGCGTAATTCACCCCTCCACTTT.

This clone was counted a few times. The chain links TRBV19 to TRBJ1-1, with 7 bases matching TRBD1. The CDR3 is made up of 16 amino acids. V lost 4 bases, J lost 1 base, and 9 bases stayed unmatched. Germline CDR1 reads LNHDA; CDR2 reads SQIVND (reference sequence). For the CDR3, the DNA is TGTGCCAGTAGTACCGGGACAGACTTCGGGAACACTGAAGCTTTCTTT. It yields the protein CASSTGTDFGNTEAFF.

The V and J genes are TRBV6-5 and TRBJ1-6; 9 bases are a match to TRBD1. Germline CDR1 and CDR2: MNHEY and SVGAGI. The CDR3 is 15 amino acids. With 7 bases clipped from V and 7 bases from J, the junction kept 8 bases outside the gene matches. CDR3 loop: CASTRSGTGNSPLHF. The CDR3 region has the DNA TGTGCCAGCACCAGGAGTGGGACAGGGAATTCACCCCTCCACTTT.

The chain uses TRBV18 and TRBJ2-5; D unclear. The CDR3 consists of 13 residues. CDR1 KGHSH and CDR2 LQKENI come from the germline V gene. V lost 1 base and J 2 bases, leaving 5 bases between the germline ends. CDR3 nucleotide sequence: TGTGCCAGCTCACCACAACAGCAAGAGACCCAGTACTTC. It encodes CASSPQQQETQYF.

J is TRBJ1-4 and V is TRBV5-1; maybe TRBD1 (5 bases). V was cut by 3 bases and J by 5 bases, with 11 bases left in between. The CDR3 length is 14 residues. Germline assignment: CDR1 SGHRS and CDR2 YFSETQ. CDR3 bases: TGCGCCAGCAGCTGGGCAGGGCAAAATGAAAAACTGTTTTTT. Translated: CASSWAGQNEKLFF.

This clone was picked up a small number of times. The J gene is TRBJ2-7, the V gene TRBV28; 8 positions match TRBD1. CDR1 is MDHEN and CDR2 is SYDVKM in the germline V gene. This CDR3 has 15 amino acids. The V and J ends lost 6 bases and 0 bases, in that order; junction bases with no gene match: 7. Here the CDR3 reads CASSNGQGSSYEQYF. CDR3 nucleotides: TGTGCCAGCAGCAACGGACAGGGTAGCTCCTACGAGCAGTACTTC.

This clone was seen a handful of times. CDR3 DNA sequence: TGTGCCAGCTCAGTGGGGGCGCGGACTGAAGCTTTCTTT. Its protein is CASSVGARTEAFF. The rearrangement links TRBV18 to TRBJ1-1, with a tentative D call TRBD1 (6 bases). The CDR3 length is 13 residues. Per germline, CDR1 KGHSH and CDR2 LQKENI. V was clipped by 5 bases and J by 5 bases, with 12 bases between them.

The V gene is TRBV7-8, the J gene TRBJ2-5; 10 bases agree with TRBD2. The CDR3 spans 18 residues. Trimming removed 5 bases from V and 3 bases from J; junction bases left unmatched: 15. Germline V lookup: CDR1 SGHVS, CDR2 FQNEAQ. The CDR3: CASSPRVAGGAAEETQYF. The CDR3 bases are TGTGCCAGCAGCCCCCGGGTAGCGGGGGGCGCCGCGGAAGAGACCCAGTACTTC.

The chain combines TRBV19 with TRBJ1-3; D not certain. The CDR3 runs to 15 residues. The ends were cut back, 0 bases at V and 0 bases at J, with 6 bases in the middle. CDR1 is LNHDA, CDR2 SQIVND, per germline (reference sequence). The CDR3 nucleotides read TGTGCCAGTAGTATAGATTACAGCTCTGGAAACACCATATATTTT. Translated: CASSIDYSSGNTIYF. Together with reference TRBV19 and TRBJ1-3, the CDR3 gives the full variable domain: DGGITQSPKYLFRKEGQNVTLSCEQNLNHDAMYWYRQDPGQGLRLIYYSQIVNDFQKGDIAEGYSVSREKKESFPLTVTSAQKNPTAFYLCASSIDYSSGNTIYFGEGSWLTVV.

V and J are TRBV7-9 and TRBJ2-7, with TRBD2 matching over 8 bases. J was trimmed by 0 bases and V by 3 bases; bases with no gene match: 1. CDR1 is SEHNR, CDR2 FQNEAQ, per germline (reference sequence). There are 14 residues in the CDR3. Written as DNA, the CDR3 is TGTGCCAGCAGCTTTAGCGGGGTCTCCTACGAGCAGTACTTC. Its protein product is CASSFSGVSYEQYF.

The chain carries TRBV19 and TRBJ1-3, with 7 bases that match TRBD1. The CDR3 consists of 15 residues. Germline CDR1 and CDR2: LNHDA and SQIVND (reference sequence). The trim removed 5 bases at V and 0 bases at J, leaving 4 bases unmatched. The CDR3 nucleotides read TGTGCCAGTAGTCCGGACAGGAGCTCTGGAAACACCATATATTTT. This gives the protein CASSPDRSSGNTIYF.

DNA of the CDR3: TGTGCCAGCAGTGGAGTGGTTCAGGGGGCGCGAATGACCCAGTACTTC. This codes for CASSGVVQGARMTQYF. The rearrangement uses TRBV6-1 and TRBJ2-5, with 8 bases lining up with TRBD1. The V segment lost 4 bases and the J segment 7 bases; nucleotides outside the gene matches: 14. This CDR3 has 16 amino acids. Germline CDR1 is MNHNS and CDR2 is SASEGT.

V is TRBV7-2 and J is TRBJ2-7, with 11 bases matching TRBD2. CDR1 and CDR2 (germline): SGHTA, FQGNSA. CDR3 length: 16 residues. Losses at the gene ends were 5 bases for V and 4 bases for J; bases not matched to a gene: 10. The CDR3 protein is CASSLRLAGTGYEQYF. CDR3 sequence (DNA): TGTGCCAGCAGCCTGAGACTAGCGGGGACGGGGTACGAGCAGTACTTC.

V gene TRBV7-9 combines with J gene TRBJ1-2; D is ambiguous. The CDR3 has 14 amino acids. The V end lost 1 base, the J end lost 1 base, and 7 bases lay between the germline ends. Germline V gene lookup returns CDR1 SEHNR and CDR2 FQNEAQ (reference sequence). CDR3 loop: CASSLVGSNYGYTF. Written as DNA, the CDR3 is TGTGCCAGCAGCTTAGTAGGGAGTAACTATGGCTACACCTTC.

The J gene is TRBJ1-1, the V gene TRBV21-1; the D call of TRBD1 is as the table states it, not checked on the DNA. TRBV21-1 is classified as a pseudogene. This CDR3 has 15 amino acids. The CDR3 DNA follows: TGTGCCAGCAGCAAAGTAAGGGGGCGGTTAACTGAAGCTTTCTTT. As protein: CASSKVRGRLTEAFF.

The rearrangement uses TRBV19 and TRBJ1-5, with a weak D call TRBD1 (5 bases). Trimming left V 8 bases short and J 0 bases short, with 17 bases between. Germline V gene lookup returns CDR1 LNHDA and CDR2 SQIVND (reference sequence). There are 16 residues in the CDR3. The chain's CDR3 is CASLKRGDYSNQPQHF. Written as DNA, the CDR3 is TGTGCCAGTCTCAAACGGGGGGATTATAGCAATCAGCCCCAGCATTTT.

Regarding this clone: Different DNA sequences within this sample yield the same CDR3. The V gene is TRBV18, the J gene TRBJ2-3; D gene unclear. The CDR3 is 14 residues long. CDR1 KGHSH and CDR2 LQKENI come from the germline V gene. Trimming took off 0 bases at V and 0 bases at J, with 4 bases between the two ends. The CDR3 DNA sequence: TGTGCCAGCTCACCACCCTCTAGCACAGATACGCAGTATTTT. Translating it yields CASSPPSSTDTQYF.

The chain recombines TRBV19 with TRBJ2-3; 12 bases line up with TRBD1. The CDR3 is made up of 18 amino acids. With V trimmed by 9 bases and J by 0 bases, 13 bases remained unmatched. CDR1 LNHDA and CDR2 SQIVND come from the germline V gene (reference sequence). The CDR3 spells CASRDRGLGMGSTDTQYF. The CDR3 nucleotides read TGTGCCAGCAGGGACAGGGGGCTGGGTATGGGAAGCACAGATACGCAGTATTTT. The variable domain in full, completed from reference TRBV19 and TRBJ2-3, reads DGGITQSPKYLFRKEGQNVTLSCEQNLNHDAMYWYRQDPGQGLRLIYYSQIVNDFQKGDIAEGYSVSREKKESFPLTVTSAQKNPTAFYLCASRDRGLGMGSTDTQYFGPGTRLTVL.

The chain is built from TRBV5-1 and TRBJ1-1, with TRBD1 matching 7 bases. The length of the CDR3 is 15 residues. The junction had 8 bases not matched to a gene; V was cut back by 0 bases and J by 6 bases. The germline V gene has CDR1 SGHRS and CDR2 YFSETQ. CDR3 sequence reads: CASSLDTGEVSEAFF. The DNA of the CDR3 is TGCGCCAGCAGCTTGGATACAGGGGAGGTGTCTGAAGCTTTCTTT.

The chain has TRBV2 and TRBJ2-3; 9 bases are shared with TRBD2. With 7 bases clipped from V and 11 bases from J, the junction kept 13 bases outside the gene matches. Germline values: CDR1 SNHLY, CDR2 FYNNEI. The CDR3 is made up of 14 amino acids. The CDR3 DNA is TGTGCCAGCACTGTAGGCGGGGGGGCCTTTCAGCAGTATTTT. The encoded protein is CASTVGGGAFQQYF.